A single sample is the source of the 20 T cell receptor beta chains below, sequenced in a study of cytomegalovirus exposure and HLA in healthy donors. PCR was performed using 60 Vbeta and 13 Jbeta primers. Method: immunoSEQ multiplex PCR; TCRdb's copy keeps in-frame clones and lacks some. This sample has fewer than 200,000 clones, with around four fifths found just once. Sample: PBMCs. Receptor source: a man aged 25-45 years in good health and CMV-seronegative.

V and J are TRBV6-5 and TRBJ2-1; D is perhaps TRBD2 (6 bases). V lost 5 bases and J 0 bases, leaving 11 bases between the germline ends. The germline CDR1 and CDR2 sequences are MNHEY and SVGAGI. There are 15 residues in the CDR3. The CDR3 region is CASSPKRVSYNEQFF. In DNA form, the CDR3 reads TGTGCCAGCAGTCCCAAGCGGGTCTCCTACAATGAGCAGTTCTTC.

Only a few counts were recorded for this clone. This chain connects TRBV15 to TRBJ2-2; tentatively, D is TRBD2 (5 bases). Deletions cut 1 base from V and 8 bases from J, with 11 bases between. The CDR3 has 14 residues. From germline, CDR1 is LNHNV and CDR2 YYDKDF (reference sequence). The CDR3 DNA reads TGTGCCACCAGCAGAGCCCTAGCTACGGGGGAGCTGTTTTTT. Protein sequence: CATSRALATGELFF.

This chain joins TRBV2 and TRBJ2-3, with D maybe TRBD2 (6 bases). The CDR3 has 15 amino acids. The germline gives CDR1 SNHLY, CDR2 FYNNEI. V shed 5 bases and J shed 4 bases, with 16 bases lying between them. The CDR3 DNA sequence: TGTGCCAGCAGTCCAGTGGGGGGAGTCCCAGATACGCAGTATTTT. Translation: CASSPVGGVPDTQYF. The full variable domain, in which reference TRBV2 and TRBJ2-3 provide the parts outside the CDR3, is EPEVTQTPSHQVTQMGQEVILRCVPISNHLYFYWYRQILGQKVEFLVSFYNNEISEKSEIFDDQFSVERPDGSNFTLKIRSTKLEDSAMYFCASSPVGGVPDTQYFGPGTRLTVL.

The chain recombines TRBV28 with TRBJ2-1; tentative D call: TRBD2 (5 bases). The CDR3 is 12 residues long. The germline gives CDR1 MDHEN, CDR2 SYDVKM. Trimming removed 2 bases at V and 15 bases at J, with 14 bases between. The CDR3 DNA sequence: TGTGCCAGCAGTTTAATTTCGAGGGTTCGGTTCTTC. Protein sequence: CASSLISRVRFF.

This chain connects TRBV30 to TRBJ2-7; 8 bases are shared with TRBD1. Unmatched junction bases numbered 3, after V lost 4 bases and J lost 1 base. The CDR3 loop spans 13 amino acids. Germline CDR1 reads GTSNPN; CDR2 reads SVGIG (reference sequence). The CDR3 region has the DNA TGTGCCTGGACAGGGGGCCCATCCTACGAGCAGTACTTC. This translates into CAWTGGPSYEQYF.

This chain uses TRBV5-8 with TRBJ1-3, with D hard to call. Germline CDR1 SGHTS, CDR2 YDEGEE. V gave up 2 bases and J gave up 0 bases, with 6 bases separating them. The CDR3 sequence is 14 residues long. CDR3 coding DNA: TGTGCCAGCAGCTTTGATAGCTCTGGAAACACCATATATTTT. This codes for CASSFDSSGNTIYF.

In this sample, this clone turned up once. The chain is built from TRBV9 and TRBJ1-4; no firm D call. The V gene's germline CDR1 is SGDLS and CDR2 YYNGEE. V shed 0 bases and J shed 6 bases, with 9 bases lying between them. This CDR3 contains 14 residues. This chain's CDR3 is CASSVAGSDEKLFF. The CDR3, as DNA: TGTGCCAGCAGCGTAGCGGGTTCGGATGAAAAACTGTTTTTT.

This chain connects TRBV10-3 to TRBJ2-3; TRBD2 aligns across 11 bases. The CDR3 has 16 amino acids. Germline assignment: CDR1 ENHRY and CDR2 SYGVKD. The J segment lost 4 bases and the V segment lost 6 bases, leaving 9 bases of the junction unmatched. The DNA of the CDR3 is TGTGCCATCAGCACGGGACTAGCGGACGCCTCAGATACGCAGTATTTT. Encoded protein: CAISTGLADASDTQYF.

This sequence joins TRBV4-3 and TRBJ2-7; 10 bases are shared with TRBD1. This CDR3 comprises 16 residues. Looked up from germline, CDR1 is LGHNA and CDR2 is YSLEER. After removal of 4 bases from V and 1 base from J, the junction contained 7 bases not matched to a gene. The CDR3 nucleotides read TGCGCCAGCAGCCCCTCCGGGACAGGGGAGTCCTACGAGCAGTACTTC. It encodes CASSPSGTGESYEQYF.

This chain joins TRBV15 and TRBJ1-5; D may be TRBD1 (5 bases). The germline gives CDR1 LNHNV, CDR2 YYDKDF (reference sequence). The CDR3 length is 17 residues. Trimming left V 0 bases short and J 5 bases short, with 17 bases between. CDR3 in amino acids: CATSRDPGRGKYQPQHF. The CDR3 DNA reads as TGTGCCACCAGCAGAGATCCCGGGAGGGGTAAATATCAGCCCCAGCATTTT.

The rearrangement joins TRBV7-3 to TRBJ2-1; TRBD2 matches 8 bases. V dropped 3 bases and J dropped 7; count of bases not matched to a gene: 8. The length of the CDR3 is 15 residues. Germline V CDR1 and CDR2: SGHTA, FQGTGA. CDR3 sequence: CASSFTGGYGNEQFF. The CDR3 DNA reads TGTGCCAGCAGCTTCACGGGAGGGTACGGAAATGAGCAGTTCTTC.

The chain carries TRBV14 and TRBJ1-2; TRBD1 matches 8 bases. In germline, CDR1 is SGHDN, CDR2 FVKESK. The trim removed 3 bases at V and 8 bases at J, leaving 5 bases unmatched. The CDR3 loop spans 13 amino acids. The CDR3 DNA sequence: TGTGCCAGCAGCCACGGACAGGGTCGGGGCTACACCTTC. It specifies CASSHGQGRGYTF. Full variable domain (missing parts from reference TRBV14 and TRBJ1-2): EAGVTQFPSHSVIEKGQTVTLRCDPISGHDNLYWYRRVMGKEIKFLLHFVKESKQDESGMPNNRFLAERTGGTYSTLKVQPAELEDSGVYFCASSHGQGRGYTFGSGTRLTVV.

The chain couples TRBV5-6 to TRBJ1-2; D gene ambiguous. CDR3 size: 12 residues. Germline V gene data show CDR1 as SGHDT and CDR2 as YYEEEE. V gave up 3 bases and J gave up 1 base, with 4 bases separating them. CDR3 region: CASSYGNYGYTF. CDR3 nucleotide sequence: TGTGCCAGCAGCTACGGTAACTATGGCTACACCTTC.

The V and J genes are TRBV5-8 and TRBJ2-1; D might be TRBD2 (5 bases). Per the germline V gene, CDR1 is SGHTS and CDR2 is YDEGEE. V was cut by 3 bases and J by 7 bases, with 17 bases left in between. This CDR3 has 15 amino acids. This CDR3 is CASSSTFGDWNEQFF. The CDR3 bases are TGTGCCAGCAGCTCCACGTTCGGGGATTGGAATGAGCAGTTCTTC.

The genes are TRBV5-1 and TRBJ2-3, with 11 bases matching TRBD2. There are 16 residues in the CDR3. The J segment lost 4 bases and the V segment lost 4 bases, leaving 8 bases of the junction unmatched. The germline gives CDR1 SGHRS, CDR2 YFSETQ. The CDR3 loop reads CASSAALAGDPDTQYF. CDR3 nucleotide sequence: TGCGCCAGCAGCGCCGCACTAGCGGGAGATCCAGATACGCAGTATTTT.

The V and J genes are TRBV7-3 and TRBJ2-4; weak D call: TRBD1 (5 bases). Germline V gene data show CDR1 as SGHTA and CDR2 as FQGTGA. Trimming took off 2 bases at V and 6 bases at J, with 8 bases between the two ends. There are 13 residues in the CDR3. CDR3 in amino acids: CASSLGAGNIQYF. DNA for the CDR3: TGTGCCAGCAGCTTAGGGGCTGGAAACATTCAGTACTTC.

This clone came up once. V usage is TRBV7-9 and J usage is TRBJ2-3; D unclear. The CDR3 sequence is 13 residues long. Germline loops: CDR1 SEHNR, CDR2 FQNEAQ (reference sequence). Trimming cost V 4 bases and J 6 bases, with 11 bases left between them. The CDR3 sequence: CASSWRKADTQYF. The DNA of the CDR3 is TGTGCCAGCAGCTGGCGGAAAGCGGATACGCAGTATTTT.

V and J are TRBV27 and TRBJ1-1; 8 bases map to TRBD1. Germline V CDR1 and CDR2: MNHEY, SMNVEV (reference sequence). V shed 0 bases, J shed 3 bases, and the junction held 6 bases outside the gene matches. The CDR3 spans 16 residues. CDR3 DNA sequence: TGTGCCAGCAGTTTATCGCCGGACAGGGATCACACTGAAGCTTTCTTT. This translates into CASSLSPDRDHTEAFF.

This rearrangement joins TRBV30 to TRBJ1-5; no clear D. V was cut by 5 bases and J by 9 bases, with 14 bases left in between. The CDR3 runs 12 residues. The germline gives CDR1 GTSNPN, CDR2 SVGIG (reference sequence). CDR3: CAWGSSASPQHF. The DNA for the CDR3 is TGTGCCTGGGGGTCAAGCGCGTCGCCCCAGCATTTT.

The V and J genes are TRBV2 and TRBJ2-2, with 7 bases aligning to TRBD1. Germline CDR1 reads SNHLY; CDR2 reads FYNNEI. The CDR3 is made up of 14 amino acids. With V trimmed by 6 bases and J by 7 bases, 8 bases remained unmatched. The CDR3 DNA follows: TGTGCCAGCAGGGATAGACAGGGCAACGGGGAGCTGTTTTTT. It codes for CASRDRQGNGELFF.